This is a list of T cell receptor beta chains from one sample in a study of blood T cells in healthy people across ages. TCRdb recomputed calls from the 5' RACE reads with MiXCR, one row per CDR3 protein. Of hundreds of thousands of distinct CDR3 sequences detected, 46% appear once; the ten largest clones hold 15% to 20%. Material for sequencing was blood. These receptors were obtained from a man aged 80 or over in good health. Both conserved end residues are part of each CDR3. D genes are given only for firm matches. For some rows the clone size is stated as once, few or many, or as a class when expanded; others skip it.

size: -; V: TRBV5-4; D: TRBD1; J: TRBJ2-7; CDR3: CASSPGTAYNEQYF; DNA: TGTGCCAGCAGCCCGGGGACAGCTTACAATGAGCAGTACTTC
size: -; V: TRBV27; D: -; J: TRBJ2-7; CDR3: CASTFGHEQYF; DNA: TGTGCCAGCACTTTCGGGCACGAGCAGTACTTC
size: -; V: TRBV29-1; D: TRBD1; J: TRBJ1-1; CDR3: CSVSGQGTEAFF; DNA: TGCAGCGTTTCGGGACAGGGCACTGAAGCTTTCTTT
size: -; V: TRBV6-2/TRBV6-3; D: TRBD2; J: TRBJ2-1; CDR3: CASSPPGLAGSRYNEQFF; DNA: TGTGCCAGCAGTCCCCCGGGACTAGCGGGATCCCGCTACAATGAGCAGTTCTTC
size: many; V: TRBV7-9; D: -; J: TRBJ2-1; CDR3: CASSLGSRVDEQFF; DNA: TGTGCCAGCAGCTTAGGGAGCAGGGTTGATGAGCAGTTCTTC
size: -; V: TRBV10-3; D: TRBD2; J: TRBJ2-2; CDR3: CAISPLAGGRTGELFF; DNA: TGTGCCATCAGCCCACTAGCGGGAGGACGGACCGGGGAGCTGTTTTTT
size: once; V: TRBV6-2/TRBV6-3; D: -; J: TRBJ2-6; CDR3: CASSWPSGANVLTF; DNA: TGTGCCAGCAGTTGGCCGTCTGGGGCCAACGTCCTGACTTTC
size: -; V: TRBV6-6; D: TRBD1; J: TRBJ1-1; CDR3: CASSYGQVVTEAFF; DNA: TGTGCCAGCAGTTACGGACAGGTCGTCACTGAAGCTTTCTTT
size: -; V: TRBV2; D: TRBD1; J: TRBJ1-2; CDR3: CASSPGQGAWGYTF; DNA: TGTGCCAGCAGCCCAGGACAGGGGGCATGGGGCTACACCTTC
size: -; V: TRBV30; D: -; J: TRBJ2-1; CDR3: CAGSKGLYNEQFF; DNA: TGTGCCGGGAGCAAGGGACTCTACAATGAGCAGTTCTTC
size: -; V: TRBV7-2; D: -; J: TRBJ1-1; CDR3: CASSSTKEAFF; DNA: TGTGCCAGCAGCTCTACTAAGGAAGCTTTCTTT
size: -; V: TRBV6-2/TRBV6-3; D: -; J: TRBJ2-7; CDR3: CASSPWRTSSYNEQYF; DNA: TGTGCCAGCAGCCCCTGGAGGACAAGCTCCTACAATGAGCAGTACTTC
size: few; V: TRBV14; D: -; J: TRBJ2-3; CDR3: CASSQTEAQYF; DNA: TGTGCCAGCAGCCAAACAGAGGCGCAGTATTTT
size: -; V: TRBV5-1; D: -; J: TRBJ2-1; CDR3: CASSLVGTPYNEQFF; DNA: TGCGCCAGCAGCTTGGTCGGGACACCCTACAATGAGCAGTTCTTC
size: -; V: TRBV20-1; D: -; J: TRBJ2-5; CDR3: CSARGRTPEQETQYF; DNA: TGCAGTGCTAGAGGGCGAACTCCGGAACAAGAGACCCAGTACTTC
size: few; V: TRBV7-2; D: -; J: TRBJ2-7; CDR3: CASSTYEGNEQYF; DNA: TGTGCCAGCAGCACCTACGAGGGGAACGAGCAGTACTTC
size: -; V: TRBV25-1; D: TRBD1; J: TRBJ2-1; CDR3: CASSGTGSGEQFF; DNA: TGTGCCAGCAGTGGGACAGGGTCGGGTGAGCAGTTCTTC
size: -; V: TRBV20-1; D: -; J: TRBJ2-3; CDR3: CSATISGPGTDTQYF; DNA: TGCAGTGCTACTATCTCGGGACCCGGGACGGATACGCAGTATTTT
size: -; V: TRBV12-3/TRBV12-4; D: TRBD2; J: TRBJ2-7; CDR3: CASSFRSGASGSVNEQYF; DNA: TGTGCCAGCAGTTTTAGGTCAGGCGCTAGCGGGTCAGTCAATGAGCAGTACTTC
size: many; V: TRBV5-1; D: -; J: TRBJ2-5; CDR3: CASSLGSNFQETQYF; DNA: TGCGCCAGCAGCTTGGGATCAAACTTCCAAGAGACCCAGTACTTC
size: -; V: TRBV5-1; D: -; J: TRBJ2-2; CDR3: CASSFYRADRDTGELFF; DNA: TGCGCCAGCAGCTTTTATCGGGCCGACCGTGACACCGGGGAGCTGTTTTTT
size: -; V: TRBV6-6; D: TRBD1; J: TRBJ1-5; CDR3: CASRPGTGPREWPQHF; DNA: TGTGCCAGCAGGCCCGGGACAGGGCCCAGGGAATGGCCCCAGCATTTT
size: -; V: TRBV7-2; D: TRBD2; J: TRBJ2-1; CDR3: CASSLAREGWDEQFF; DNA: TGTGCCAGCAGCTTAGCGCGGGAGGGCTGGGATGAGCAGTTCTTC
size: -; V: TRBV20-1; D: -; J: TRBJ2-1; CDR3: CSADHYNEQFF; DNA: TGCAGTGCCGACCATTACAATGAGCAGTTCTTC
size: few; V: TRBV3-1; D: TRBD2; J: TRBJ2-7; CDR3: CASSQDLGLAGAYEQYF; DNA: TGTGCCAGCAGCCAAGACCTGGGACTAGCGGGAGCCTACGAGCAGTACTTC
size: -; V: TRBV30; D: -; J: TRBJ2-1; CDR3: CAWSVGYNNEQFF; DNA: TGTGCCTGGAGTGTAGGATACAACAATGAGCAGTTCTTC
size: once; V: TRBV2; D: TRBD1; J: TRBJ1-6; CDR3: CASSEMLGTGVGNSPLHF; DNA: TGTGCCAGCAGTGAAATGTTGGGGACAGGGGTGGGGAATTCACCCCTCCACTTT
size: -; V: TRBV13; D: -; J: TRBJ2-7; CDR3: CASSFSGDEQYF; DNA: TGTGCCAGCAGCTTCTCGGGCGACGAGCAGTACTTC
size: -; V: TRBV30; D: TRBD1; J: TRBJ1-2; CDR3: CAWRGTGGVGGYTF; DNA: TGTGCCTGGAGGGGGACAGGGGGCGTTGGAGGCTACACCTTC
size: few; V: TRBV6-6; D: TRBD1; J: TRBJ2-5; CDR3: CASSYPGQGQETQYF; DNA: TGTGCCAGCAGTTACCCGGGACAGGGTCAGGAGACCCAGTACTTC
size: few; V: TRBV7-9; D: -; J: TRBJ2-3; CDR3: CASSLTGAMADTQYF; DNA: TGTGCCAGCAGCTTAACTGGAGCAATGGCAGATACGCAGTATTTT
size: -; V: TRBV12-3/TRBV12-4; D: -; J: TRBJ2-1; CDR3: CASRKNWGLRSYNEQFF; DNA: TGTGCCAGCAGAAAAAACTGGGGACTCCGCTCCTACAATGAGCAGTTCTTC
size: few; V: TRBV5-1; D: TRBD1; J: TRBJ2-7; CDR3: CASTMGAGGYEQYF; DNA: TGCGCCAGCACCATGGGAGCAGGGGGCTACGAGCAGTACTTC
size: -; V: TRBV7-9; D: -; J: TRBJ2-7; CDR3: CASGAYNEQYF; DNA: TGTGCCAGTGGGGCTTACAATGAGCAGTACTTC